This TCR beta chain originates from a study of cytomegalovirus exposure and HLA in healthy donors. Study-level points and caveats: Using the classifier, cytomegalovirus status was reportedly diagnosed with high specificity and sensitivity. Researchers catalogued over 150 TCR beta chains as cytomegalovirus-associated. In vitro checks showed that three CMV-associated chains really do target CMV antigens. There were some public TCRs occurring in many donors, but most TCR sequences were rare.

On this clone: Its target is not known.

Repertoires were generated with immunoSEQ multiplex PCR, while TCRdb's copy carries only in-frame clones and drops some. The sample includes about 160,000 clones, less than 90% of them seen just once. This CDR3 is 13 amino acids long. The germline gives CDR1 PRHDT, CDR2 FYEKMQ (reference sequence). Trimming left V 7 bases short and J 4 bases short, with 14 bases between. This rearrangement joins TRBV13 to TRBJ2-7; the D gene is possibly TRBD1 (6 bases). Sequencing was done on a sample of PBMCs. This sequence was found in a woman aged 25 to 39 in good health and CMV-seronegative. The CDR3 nucleotides read TGTGCCAGCAAACCACAGGGTATTTACGAGCAGTACTTC. This translates into CASKPQGIYEQYF.